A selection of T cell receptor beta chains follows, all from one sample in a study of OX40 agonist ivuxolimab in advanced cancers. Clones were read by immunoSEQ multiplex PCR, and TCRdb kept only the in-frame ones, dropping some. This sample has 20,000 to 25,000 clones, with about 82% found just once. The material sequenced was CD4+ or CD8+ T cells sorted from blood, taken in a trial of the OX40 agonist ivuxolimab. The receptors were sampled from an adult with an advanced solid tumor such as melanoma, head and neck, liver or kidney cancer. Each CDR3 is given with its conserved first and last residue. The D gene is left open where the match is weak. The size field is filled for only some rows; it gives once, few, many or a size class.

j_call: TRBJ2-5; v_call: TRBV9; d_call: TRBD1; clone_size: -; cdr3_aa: CASSHSTGGEETQYF; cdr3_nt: TGTGCCAGCAGCCATTCGACAGGGGGAGAAGAGACCCAGTACTTC
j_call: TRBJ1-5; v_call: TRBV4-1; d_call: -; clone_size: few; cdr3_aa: CASSPKVLEPQHF; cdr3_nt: TGCGCCAGCAGCCCAAAAGTCCTGGAGCCCCAGCATTTT
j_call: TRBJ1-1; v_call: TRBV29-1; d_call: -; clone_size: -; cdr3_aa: CSVEVGYGEAFF; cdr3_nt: TGCAGCGTTGAAGTTGGGTACGGTGAAGCTTTCTTT
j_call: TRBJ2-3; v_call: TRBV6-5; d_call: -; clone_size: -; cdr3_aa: CASSYRFSTDTQYF; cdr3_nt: TGTGCCAGCAGTTACCGGTTCAGCACAGATACGCAGTATTTT
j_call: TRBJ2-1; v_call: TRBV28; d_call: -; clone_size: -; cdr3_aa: CASSQGSSYNEQFF; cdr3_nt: TGTGCCAGCAGCCAGGGAAGCTCCTACAATGAGCAGTTCTTC
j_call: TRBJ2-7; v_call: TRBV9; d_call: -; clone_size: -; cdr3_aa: CASSQDGGSLSYEQYF; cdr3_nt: TGTGCCAGCAGCCAAGATGGGGGGTCACTATCCTACGAGCAGTACTTC
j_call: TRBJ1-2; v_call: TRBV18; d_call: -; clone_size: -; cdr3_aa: CASSPPWGESSYGYTF; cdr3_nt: TGTGCCAGCTCACCACCCTGGGGGGAAAGTAGCTATGGCTACACCTTC
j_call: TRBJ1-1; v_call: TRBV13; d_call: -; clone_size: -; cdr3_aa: CASSNLEAVNTEAFF; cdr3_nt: TGTGCCAGCAGCAATCTGGAGGCGGTGAACACTGAAGCTTTCTTT
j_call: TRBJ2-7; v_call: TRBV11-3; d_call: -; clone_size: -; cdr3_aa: CASSLIGYEQYF; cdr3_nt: TGTGCCAGCAGCTTAATCGGCTACGAGCAGTACTTC
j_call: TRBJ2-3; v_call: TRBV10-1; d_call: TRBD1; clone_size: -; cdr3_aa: CASSEGDRGTDTQYF; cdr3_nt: TGCGCCAGCAGTGAGGGGGACAGGGGGACAGATACGCAGTATTTT
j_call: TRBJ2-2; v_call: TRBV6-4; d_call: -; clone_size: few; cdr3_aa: CASKGPDTGELFF; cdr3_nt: TGTGCCAGCAAGGGACCGGACACCGGGGAGCTGTTTTTT
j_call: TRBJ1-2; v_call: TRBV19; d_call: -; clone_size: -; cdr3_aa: CASSIGPNGYTF; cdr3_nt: TGTGCCAGTAGTATCGGACCTAATGGCTACACCTTC
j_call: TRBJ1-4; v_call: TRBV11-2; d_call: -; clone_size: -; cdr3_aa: CASSLEGGSEKLFF; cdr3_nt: TGTGCCAGCAGCTTAGAAGGGGGAAGCGAAAAACTGTTTTTT
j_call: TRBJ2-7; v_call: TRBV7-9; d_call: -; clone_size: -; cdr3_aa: CASSLGGISYEQYF; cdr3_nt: TGTGCCAGCAGCTTAGGGGGGATTTCCTACGAGCAGTACTTC
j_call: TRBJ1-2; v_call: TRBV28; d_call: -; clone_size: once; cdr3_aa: CASSPAEGVGMGYGYTF; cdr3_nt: TGTGCCAGCAGCCCCGCGGAGGGGGTGGGGATGGGCTATGGCTACACCTTC
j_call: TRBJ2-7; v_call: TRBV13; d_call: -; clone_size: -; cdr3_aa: CASSPPDSVYEQYF; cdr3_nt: TGTGCCAGCAGCCCGCCGGACAGCGTCTACGAGCAGTACTTC
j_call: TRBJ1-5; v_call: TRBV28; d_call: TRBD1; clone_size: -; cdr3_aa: CASSRDSSNQPQHF; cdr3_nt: TGTGCCAGCAGTCGGGACAGCAGCAATCAGCCCCAGCATTTT
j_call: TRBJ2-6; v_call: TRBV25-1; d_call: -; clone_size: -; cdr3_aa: CASSEYPDPWMANVLTF; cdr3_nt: TGTGCCAGCAGTGAATACCCTGACCCTTGGATGGCCAACGTCCTGACTTTC
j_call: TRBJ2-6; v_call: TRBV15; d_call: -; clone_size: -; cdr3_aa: CATSREGQHSGANVLTF; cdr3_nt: TGTGCCACCAGCAGAGAAGGACAGCACTCTGGGGCCAACGTCCTGACTTTC
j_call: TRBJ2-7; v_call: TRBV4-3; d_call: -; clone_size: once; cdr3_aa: CASSQVYEQYF; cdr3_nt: TGCGCCAGCAGCCAAGTCTACGAGCAGTACTTC
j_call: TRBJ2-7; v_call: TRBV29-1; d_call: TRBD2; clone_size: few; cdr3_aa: CSVEGGILRSYEQYF; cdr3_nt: TGCAGCGTTGAGGGGGGGATCCTTCGCTCCTACGAGCAGTACTTC
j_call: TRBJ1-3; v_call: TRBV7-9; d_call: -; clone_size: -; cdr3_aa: CASSLPSGPGNTIYF; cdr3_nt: TGTGCCAGCAGCTTACCCTCGGGCCCGGGAAACACCATATATTTT
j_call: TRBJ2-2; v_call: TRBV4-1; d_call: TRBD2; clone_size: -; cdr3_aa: CASSDGGGGILDTGELFF; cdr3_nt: TGCGCCAGCAGCGATGGGGGCGGGGGGATTTTGGACACCGGGGAGCTGTTTTTT
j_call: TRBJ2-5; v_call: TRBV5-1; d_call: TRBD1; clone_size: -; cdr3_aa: CASSLVTGGQETQYF; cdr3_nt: TGCGCCAGCAGCTTGGTAACAGGGGGCCAAGAGACCCAGTACTTC